Each of the 15 T cell receptor beta chains below was sequenced from the same sample in a study of cytomegalovirus exposure and HLA in healthy donors. PCR amplification relied on 60 Vbeta primers (plus 13 Jbeta primers). Libraries were prepared by immunoSEQ multiplex PCR; TCRdb keeps only in-frame clonotypes and omits some of them. The table lists 120,000 to 150,000 clones, approximately 80% of them singletons. Sequencing was carried out using PBMCs. These receptors originate from a boy under 10 years old in good health and CMV-seronegative.

The V call is TRBV5-6, the J call TRBJ1-2; the D is unclear. This CDR3 contains 14 residues. Trimming left V 0 bases short and J 8 bases short, with 14 bases between. The germline gives CDR1 SGHDT, CDR2 YYEEEE. The CDR3, as DNA: TGTGCCAGCAGCTTGGTGGGAGGACTGGGCGGCTACACCTTC. This sequence encodes CASSLVGGLGGYTF.

The CDR3, as DNA: TGTGCCACCAGCAGAGATCCGAAGGGAGTATACAATGAGCAGTTCTTC. Protein: CATSRDPKGVYNEQFF. The chain links TRBV15 to TRBJ2-1; the D gene is possibly TRBD2 (5 bases). Germline V gene lookup returns CDR1 LNHNV and CDR2 YYDKDF (reference sequence). The V end lost 0 bases, the J end lost 4 bases, and 13 bases lay between the germline ends. The CDR3 spans 16 residues.

This clone appeared a few times. The V gene is TRBV6-1, the J gene TRBJ1-2, with TRBD1 matching 7 bases. The V segment lost 4 bases and the J segment 4 bases; nucleotides outside the gene matches: 6. The CDR3 is 14 residues long. Germline values: CDR1 MNHNS, CDR2 SASEGT. CDR3 nucleotide sequence: TGTGCCAGCAGTGGGGGACAGCGTGGCTATGGCTACACCTTC. Its translation is CASSGGQRGYGYTF.

This rearrangement joins TRBV29-1 to TRBJ1-6; 11 bases map to TRBD1. Germline CDR1 reads SQVTM; CDR2 reads ANQGSEA. With 5 bases clipped from V and 14 bases from J, the junction kept 8 bases outside the gene matches. The CDR3 runs to 13 residues. Here the CDR3 reads CSVWTGGEEALHF. CDR3 DNA sequence: TGCAGCGTTTGGACAGGGGGCGAGGAAGCCCTCCACTTT.

J is TRBJ2-5 and V is TRBV2; TRBD2 aligns across 10 bases. The CDR3 loop spans 15 amino acids. Germline-derived CDR1 and CDR2 are SNHLY and FYNNEI. J was trimmed by 3 bases and V by 6 bases; bases with no gene match: 7. Here the CDR3 DNA reads TGTGCCAGCAGAGATAATCTAGCGGGGGAAGAGACCCAGTACTTC. Protein sequence: CASRDNLAGEETQYF.

The chain couples TRBV7-9 to TRBJ1-2; the D is unclear. Germline V gives CDR1 SEHNR, CDR2 FQNEAQ (reference sequence). The ends were cut back, 5 bases at V and 2 bases at J, with 15 bases in the middle. This CDR3 has 15 amino acids. CDR3 DNA sequence: TGTGCCAGCAGCGGCGAAACGACGGGAAACTATGGCTACACCTTC. It yields the protein CASSGETTGNYGYTF.

This chain joins TRBV27 and TRBJ2-3; the match to TRBD2 covers 14 bases. CDR1 is MNHEY and CDR2 is SMNVEV in the germline V gene (reference sequence). Trimming took 7 bases from V and 3 from J; bases not matched to a gene: 6. This CDR3 spans 16 amino acids. CDR3 amino acids: CASKTSGGVRTDTQYF. CDR3 bases: TGTGCCAGCAAGACTAGCGGGGGGGTGAGGACAGATACGCAGTATTTT.

This clone was detected once. This chain links TRBV6-6 with TRBJ1-5; 9 nucleotides align to TRBD1. The J segment lost 3 bases and the V segment lost 5 bases, leaving 5 bases of the junction unmatched. Germline CDR1 reads MNHNY; CDR2 reads SVGAGI (reference sequence). The CDR3 loop spans 15 amino acids. The CDR3 reads CASSHRDRVNQPQHF. The CDR3 region has the DNA TGTGCCAGCAGTCACCGGGACAGGGTCAATCAGCCCCAGCATTTT.

V is TRBV6-5 and J is TRBJ2-5, with 7 bases aligning to TRBD2. CDR1 and CDR2 from the germline V gene are MNHEY and SVGAGI. This CDR3 contains 14 residues. After removal of 0 bases from V and 7 bases from J, the junction contained 5 bases not matched to a gene. CDR3 residues: CASSYSAGPWTQYF. The DNA of the CDR3 is TGTGCCAGCAGTTACTCAGCGGGGCCTTGGACCCAGTACTTC.

The chain employs TRBV11-1 and TRBJ2-2; 11 nucleotides line up with TRBD2. The CDR3 runs to 15 residues. Germline CDR1 reads SGHAT; CDR2 reads FQDESV (reference sequence). With 7 bases clipped from V and 8 bases from J, the junction kept 9 bases outside the gene matches. In DNA form, the CDR3 reads TGTGCCAGCACCGAGACTAGCGGGATCTCAGGGGAGCTGTTTTTT. Protein: CASTETSGISGELFF.

The rearrangement joins TRBV18 to TRBJ2-7, with a possible D match to TRBD1 (6 bases). The germline V gene has CDR1 KGHSH and CDR2 LQKENI. This CDR3 contains 15 residues. V lost 4 bases and J lost 5, with 18 bases in between. The CDR3, as DNA: TGTGCCAGCTCACTAAAGGCCATAGGACAGAACGAGCAGTACTTC. This codes for CASSLKAIGQNEQYF.

The table lists this clone with a count of one. The V call is TRBV6-6, the J call TRBJ1-1; D is unclear. V dropped 2 bases and J dropped 4 bases, with 5 bases sitting between them. Per germline, CDR1 MNHNY and CDR2 SVGAGI (reference sequence). The CDR3 spans 12 residues. CDR3 sequence (DNA): TGTGCCAGCAGTTACGTTAGCACTGAAGCTTTCTTT. It codes for CASSYVSTEAFF.

The chain is built from TRBV7-3 and TRBJ2-2; 9 nucleotides align to TRBD2. J was trimmed by 0 bases and V by 0 bases; bases with no gene match: 14. From germline, CDR1 is SGHTA and CDR2 FQGTGA. The CDR3 has 21 amino acids. CDR3 protein: CASSLTRLAASTTSNTGELFF. The CDR3 DNA reads as TGTGCCAGCAGCTTAACCCGACTAGCGGCCTCAACCACCTCGAACACCGGGGAGCTGTTTTTT. The whole variable domain, remainder taken from reference TRBV7-3 and TRBJ2-2, is GAGVSQTPSNKVTEKGKYVELRCDPISGHTALYWYRQSLGQGPEFLIYFQGTGAADDSGLPNDRFFAVRPEGSVSTLKIQRTERGDSAVYLCASSLTRLAASTTSNTGELFFGEGSRLTVL.

The chain employs TRBV30 and TRBJ1-1; TRBD1 matches 9 bases. The germline V gene has CDR1 GTSNPN and CDR2 SVGIG (reference sequence). The ends lost 2 bases at V and 4 bases at J; junction bases unmatched: 5. There are 14 residues in the CDR3. The CDR3 DNA reads as TGTGCCTGGAGTCGGGGGACAGGGAGCACTGAAGCTTTCTTT. Its translation is CAWSRGTGSTEAFF.

This clone was found once. This sequence joins TRBV7-3 and TRBJ2-1; 8 bases fit TRBD1. Germline V gene data show CDR1 as SGHTA and CDR2 as FQGTGA. This CDR3 spans 13 amino acids. V lost 5 bases and J lost 11; bases outside the gene matches: 8. Written as DNA, the CDR3 is TGTGCCAGCAGCCAGGTAGGACAGGGCAAGCAGTTCTTC. It encodes CASSQVGQGKQFF. The full variable domain, rest sourced from reference TRBV7-3 and TRBJ2-1, is GAGVSQTPSNKVTEKGKYVELRCDPISGHTALYWYRQSLGQGPEFLIYFQGTGAADDSGLPNDRFFAVRPEGSVSTLKIQRTERGDSAVYLCASSQVGQGKQFFGPGTRLTVL.